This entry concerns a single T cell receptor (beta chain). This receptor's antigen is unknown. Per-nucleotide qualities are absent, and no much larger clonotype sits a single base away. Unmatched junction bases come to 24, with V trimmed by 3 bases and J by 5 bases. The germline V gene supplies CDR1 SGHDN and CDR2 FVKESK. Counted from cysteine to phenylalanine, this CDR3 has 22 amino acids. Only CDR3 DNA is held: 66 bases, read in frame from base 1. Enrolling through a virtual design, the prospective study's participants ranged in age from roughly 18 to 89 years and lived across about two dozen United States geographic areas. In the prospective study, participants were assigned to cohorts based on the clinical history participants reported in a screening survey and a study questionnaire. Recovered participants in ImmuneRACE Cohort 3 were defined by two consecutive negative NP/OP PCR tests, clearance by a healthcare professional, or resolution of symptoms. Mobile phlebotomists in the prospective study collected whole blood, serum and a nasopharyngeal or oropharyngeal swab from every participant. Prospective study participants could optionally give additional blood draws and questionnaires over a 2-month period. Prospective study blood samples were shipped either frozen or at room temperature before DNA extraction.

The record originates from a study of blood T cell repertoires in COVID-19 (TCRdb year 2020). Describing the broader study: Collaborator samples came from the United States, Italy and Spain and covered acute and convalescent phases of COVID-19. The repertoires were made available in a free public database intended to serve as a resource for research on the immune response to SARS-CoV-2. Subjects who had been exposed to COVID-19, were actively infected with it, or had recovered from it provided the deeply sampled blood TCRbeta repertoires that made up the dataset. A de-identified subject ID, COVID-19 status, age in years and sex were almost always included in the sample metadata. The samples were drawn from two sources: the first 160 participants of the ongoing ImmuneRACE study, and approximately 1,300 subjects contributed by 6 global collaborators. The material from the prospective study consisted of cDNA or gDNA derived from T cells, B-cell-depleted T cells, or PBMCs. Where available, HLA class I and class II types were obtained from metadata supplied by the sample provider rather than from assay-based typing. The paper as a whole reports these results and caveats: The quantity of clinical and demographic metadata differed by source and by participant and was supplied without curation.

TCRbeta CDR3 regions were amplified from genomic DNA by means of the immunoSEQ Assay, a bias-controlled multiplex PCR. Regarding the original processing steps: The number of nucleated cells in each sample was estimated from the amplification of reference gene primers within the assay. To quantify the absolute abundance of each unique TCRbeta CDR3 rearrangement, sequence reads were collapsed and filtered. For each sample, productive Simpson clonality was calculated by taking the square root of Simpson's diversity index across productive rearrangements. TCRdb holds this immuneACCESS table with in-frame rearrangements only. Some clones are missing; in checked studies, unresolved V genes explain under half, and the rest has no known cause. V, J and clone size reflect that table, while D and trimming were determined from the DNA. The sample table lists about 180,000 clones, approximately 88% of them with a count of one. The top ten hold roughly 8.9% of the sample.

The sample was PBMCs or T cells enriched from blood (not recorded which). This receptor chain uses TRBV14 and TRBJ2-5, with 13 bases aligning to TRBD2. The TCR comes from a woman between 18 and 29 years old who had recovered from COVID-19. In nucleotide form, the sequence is TGTGCCAGCAGCCACCTATTACCCTGGACTAGCGGGAGTAGTAGTTGGGACGAGACCCAGTACTTC. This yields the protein CASSHLLPWTSGSSSWDETQYF.